The clone carrying this T cell receptor (beta chain) was observed a handful of times. The data were taken from a study of T-cell reconstitution after alpha-beta-depleted transplantation in children. CDR1 and CDR2 (germline): SNHLY, FYNNEI. Trimming shortened V by 6 bases and J by 3 bases, and 11 bases separated the two germline ends. The CDR3 contains 13 residues. A TCRbeta library incorporating unique molecular identifiers was prepared. In TCRdb, the PCR reads were re-called with MiXCR into one record per CDR3 protein. The sample lists 300,000 or so distinct CDR3 sequences, 9.9% occurring once. The source of this sequence is a human donor who donated a stem cell graft to a child with SCID. The chain recombines TRBV2 with TRBJ2-5, with unresolved D. The sample consisted of PBMCs from the stem cell graft donor, taken from the stem cell graft. The CDR3 loop is CASRGPLEETQYF. The CDR3 DNA reads as TGTGCCAGCAGGGGCCCGCTAGAAGAGACCCAGTACTTC.